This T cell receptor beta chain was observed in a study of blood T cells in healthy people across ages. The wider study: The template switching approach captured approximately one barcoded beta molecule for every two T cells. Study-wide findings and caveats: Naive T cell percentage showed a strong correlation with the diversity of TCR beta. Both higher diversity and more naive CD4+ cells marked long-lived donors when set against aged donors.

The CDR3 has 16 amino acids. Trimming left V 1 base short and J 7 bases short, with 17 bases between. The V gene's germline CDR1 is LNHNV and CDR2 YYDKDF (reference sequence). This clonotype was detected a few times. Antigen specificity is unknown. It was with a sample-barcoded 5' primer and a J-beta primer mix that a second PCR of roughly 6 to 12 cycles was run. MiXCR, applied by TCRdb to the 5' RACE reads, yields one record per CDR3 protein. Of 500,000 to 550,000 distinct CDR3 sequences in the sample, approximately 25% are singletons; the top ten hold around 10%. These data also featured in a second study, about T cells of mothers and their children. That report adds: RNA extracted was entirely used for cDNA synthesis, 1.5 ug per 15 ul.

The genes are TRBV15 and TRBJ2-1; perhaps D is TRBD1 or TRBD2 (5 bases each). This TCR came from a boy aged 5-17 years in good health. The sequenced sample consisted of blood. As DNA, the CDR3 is TGTGCCACCAGCAGAGGGGGGTCAGGGCGAGCAAATGAGCAGTTCTTC. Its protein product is CATSRGGSGRANEQFF.